This entry is about one T cell receptor beta chain. The antigen is unknown. This sample is drawn from a study of cytotoxic CD8 clonotypes in ibrutinib-treated CLL. Overall study findings and caveats: Clonality grew at ibrutinib response; at progression, it decreased back toward baseline.

The table came from immunoSEQ multiplex PCR; TCRdb's copy has only in-frame clones and leaves some out. The data show more than 200,000 clones, with under 80% seen just once and 15% held by the top ten. The sequence was obtained from a human donor with chronic lymphocytic leukemia. This sample comprised PBMCs, obtained after 24 months of ibrutinib treatment.

Written as DNA, the CDR3 is TGTGCCAGCTCACCAGGGGACAGGGTTGACACTGAAGCTTTCTTT. As protein: CASSPGDRVDTEAFF. J is TRBJ1-1 and V is TRBV18; 9 nucleotides agree with TRBD1. The germline gives CDR1 KGHSH, CDR2 LQKENI. J gave up 3 bases and V 2 bases, and 4 bases lay outside the gene matches. This CDR3 is 15 amino acids long. Based on the CDR3 plus reference TRBV18 and TRBJ1-1, the full variable domain is NAGVMQNPRHLVRRRGQEARLRCSPMKGHSHVYWYRQLPEEGLKFMVYLQKENIIDESGMPKERFSAEFPKEGPSILRIQQVVRGDSAAYFCASSPGDRVDTEAFFGQGTRLTVV.